This T cell receptor beta chain was found in a study of identifying expanded T cells in peripheral blood. Germline V lookup: CDR1 LNHNV, CDR2 YYDKDF (reference sequence). The CDR3 is made up of 13 amino acids. On this clone: An end of the junction does not agree with germline; a read error may underlie this.

Sequencing used immunoSEQ multiplex PCR; TCRdb keeps in-frame clones, though not all of them. The repertoire holds around 95,000 clones, with over 75% as singletons. Specimen: blood. The chain recombines TRBV15 with TRBJ1-4; D possibly corresponds to TRBD1 (5 bases). The TCR originated in a person between 18 and 69 years old in good health. Here the CDR3 reads CATSRGDRGASTF. The CDR3 nucleotides read TGTGCCACCAGCAGGGGGGACCGAGGGGCGAGTACCTTT.